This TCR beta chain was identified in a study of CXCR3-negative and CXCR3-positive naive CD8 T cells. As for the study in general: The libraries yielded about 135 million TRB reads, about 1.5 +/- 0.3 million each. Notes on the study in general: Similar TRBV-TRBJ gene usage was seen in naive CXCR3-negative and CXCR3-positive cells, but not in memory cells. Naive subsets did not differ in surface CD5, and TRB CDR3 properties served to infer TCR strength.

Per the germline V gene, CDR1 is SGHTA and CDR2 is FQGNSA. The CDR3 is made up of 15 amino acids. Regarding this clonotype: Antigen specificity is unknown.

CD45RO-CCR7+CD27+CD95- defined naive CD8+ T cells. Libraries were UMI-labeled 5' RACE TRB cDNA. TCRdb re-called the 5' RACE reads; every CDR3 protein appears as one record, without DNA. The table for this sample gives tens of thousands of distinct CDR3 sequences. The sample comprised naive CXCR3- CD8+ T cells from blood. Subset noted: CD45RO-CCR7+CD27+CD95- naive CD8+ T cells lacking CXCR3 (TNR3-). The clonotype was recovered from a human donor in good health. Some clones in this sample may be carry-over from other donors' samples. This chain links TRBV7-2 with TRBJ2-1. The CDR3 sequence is CASSLDGGNYNEQFF.